A selection of T cell receptor beta chains follows, all from one sample in a study of vaccination effects on CD4 cells after COVID-19. Repertoires were generated with immunoSEQ multiplex PCR, while TCRdb's copy carries only in-frame clones and drops some. The sample includes roughly 70,000 clones, roughly 73% of them seen just once. The antigens for these receptors are not known. Sample: CD4+ T cells from PBMCs cultured with HIV peptides, taken before COVID-19 vaccination. The receptors derive from a human donor who had a prior SARS-CoV-2 infection. Each CDR3 is given with its conserved first and last residue. The D gene is left open where the match is weak. Not every row has a clone size; where given, it reads once, few, many or a size class.

NA	TRBV28	TRBJ2-3	TRBD2	CASTPIGAGGLAGGTQYF	TGTGCCAGCACCCCCATAGGGGCGGGGGGACTAGCGGGAGGTACGCAGTATTTT
NA	TRBV7-2	TRBJ2-7	NA	CASSQLPGEVYEQYF	TGTGCCAGCAGCCAACTTCCGGGGGAGGTGTACGAGCAGTACTTC
NA	TRBV6-5	TRBJ2-7	NA	CASSWVGESGEQYF	TGTGCCAGCAGTTGGGTGGGGGAGTCCGGCGAGCAGTACTTC
few	TRBV15	TRBJ1-6	TRBD1	CATSRDLQGRGSPLHF	TGTGCCACCAGCAGAGACTTACAGGGGCGCGGATCACCCCTCCACTTT
NA	TRBV29-1	TRBJ1-4	NA	CSVDQGREKLFF	TGCAGCGTTGACCAGGGACGTGAAAAACTGTTTTTT
NA	TRBV18	TRBJ2-7	NA	CASSPSRDFYEQYF	TGTGCCAGCTCACCAAGCCGGGACTTTTACGAGCAGTACTTC
few	TRBV4-2	TRBJ2-1	NA	CASSQSSGQRYNEQFF	TGTGCCAGCAGCCAATCAAGCGGGCAGCGCTACAATGAGCAGTTCTTC
once	TRBV5-1	TRBJ1-1	NA	CASRREGMNTEAFF	TGCGCCAGCAGAAGAGAGGGGATGAACACTGAAGCTTTCTTT
NA	TRBV6-5	TRBJ2-3	NA	CASRKIRAGWDTQYF	TGTGCCAGCAGGAAAATACGGGCGGGGTGGGATACGCAGTATTTT
NA	TRBV10-3	TRBJ2-1	TRBD2	CATLDILAGVLSRSNEQFF	TGTGCCACCCTTGATATACTAGCGGGAGTTCTATCCCGGTCCAATGAGCAGTTCTTC